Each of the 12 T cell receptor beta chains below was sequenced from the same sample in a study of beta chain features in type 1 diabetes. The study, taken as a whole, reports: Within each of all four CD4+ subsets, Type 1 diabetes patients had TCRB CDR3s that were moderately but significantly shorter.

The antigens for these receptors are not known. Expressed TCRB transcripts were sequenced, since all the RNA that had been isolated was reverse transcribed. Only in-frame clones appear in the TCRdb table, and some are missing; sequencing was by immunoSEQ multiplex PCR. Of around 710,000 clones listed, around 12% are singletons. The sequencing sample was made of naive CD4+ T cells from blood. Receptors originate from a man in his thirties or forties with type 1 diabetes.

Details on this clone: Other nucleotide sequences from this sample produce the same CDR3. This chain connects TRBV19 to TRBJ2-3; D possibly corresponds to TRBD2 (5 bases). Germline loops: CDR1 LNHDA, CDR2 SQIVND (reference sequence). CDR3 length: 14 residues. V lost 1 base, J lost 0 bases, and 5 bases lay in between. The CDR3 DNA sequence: TGTGCCAGTAGTATAGCGGGGAGCACAGATACGCAGTATTTT. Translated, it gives CASSIAGSTDTQYF. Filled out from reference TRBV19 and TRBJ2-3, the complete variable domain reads DGGITQSPKYLFRKEGQNVTLSCEQNLNHDAMYWYRQDPGQGLRLIYYSQIVNDFQKGDIAEGYSVSREKKESFPLTVTSAQKNPTAFYLCASSIAGSTDTQYFGPGTRLTVL.

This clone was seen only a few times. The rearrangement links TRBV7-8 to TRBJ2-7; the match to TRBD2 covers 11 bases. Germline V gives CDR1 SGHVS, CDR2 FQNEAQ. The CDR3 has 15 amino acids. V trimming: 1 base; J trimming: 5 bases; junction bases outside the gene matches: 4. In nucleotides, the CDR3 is TGTGCCAGCAGCTTAGGACTAGCGGGGTTACACGAGCAGTACTTC. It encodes CASSLGLAGLHEQYF.

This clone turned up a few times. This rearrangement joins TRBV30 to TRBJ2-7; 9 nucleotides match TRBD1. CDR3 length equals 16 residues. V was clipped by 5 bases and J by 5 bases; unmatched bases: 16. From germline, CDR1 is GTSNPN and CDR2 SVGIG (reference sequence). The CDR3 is CAWGKSGTGYWNEQYF. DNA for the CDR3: TGTGCCTGGGGGAAATCCGGGACAGGGTACTGGAACGAGCAGTACTTC.

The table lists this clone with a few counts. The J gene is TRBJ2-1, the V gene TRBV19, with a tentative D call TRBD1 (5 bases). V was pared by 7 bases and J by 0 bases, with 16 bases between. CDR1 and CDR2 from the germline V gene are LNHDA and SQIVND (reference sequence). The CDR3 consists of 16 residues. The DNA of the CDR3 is TGTGCCAGTACCATGCAGCGCGACAGCTCCTACAATGAGCAGTTCTTC. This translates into CASTMQRDSSYNEQFF.

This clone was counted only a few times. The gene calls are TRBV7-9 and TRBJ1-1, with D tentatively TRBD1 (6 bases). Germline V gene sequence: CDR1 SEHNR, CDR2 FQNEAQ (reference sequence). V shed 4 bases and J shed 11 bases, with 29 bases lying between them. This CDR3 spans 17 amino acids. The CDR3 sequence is CASSSSSGRQASFRAFF. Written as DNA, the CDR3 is TGTGCCAGCAGCTCTTCATCGGGTCGACAGGCTTCCTTCAGGGCTTTCTTT. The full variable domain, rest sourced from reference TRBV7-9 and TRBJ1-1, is DTGVSQNPRHKITKRGQNVTFRCDPISEHNRLYWYRQTLGQGPEFLTYFQNEAQLEKSRLLSDRFSAERPKGSFSTLEIQRTEQGDSAMYLCASSSSSGRQASFRAFFGQGTRLTVV.

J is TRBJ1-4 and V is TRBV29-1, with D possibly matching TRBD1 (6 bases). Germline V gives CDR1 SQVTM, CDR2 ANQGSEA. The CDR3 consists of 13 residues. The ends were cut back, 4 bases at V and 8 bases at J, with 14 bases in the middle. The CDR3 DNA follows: TGCAGCGTTGTAGAACAGGGAAGCGAAAAACTGTTTTTT. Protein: CSVVEQGSEKLFF.

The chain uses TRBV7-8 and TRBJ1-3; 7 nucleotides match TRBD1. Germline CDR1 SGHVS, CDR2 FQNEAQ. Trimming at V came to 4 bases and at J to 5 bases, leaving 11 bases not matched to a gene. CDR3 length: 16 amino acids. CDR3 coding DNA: TGTGCCAGCAGCTCAGGGGGGGCCGGGAGGAGAAACACCATATATTTT. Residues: CASSSGGAGRRNTIYF.

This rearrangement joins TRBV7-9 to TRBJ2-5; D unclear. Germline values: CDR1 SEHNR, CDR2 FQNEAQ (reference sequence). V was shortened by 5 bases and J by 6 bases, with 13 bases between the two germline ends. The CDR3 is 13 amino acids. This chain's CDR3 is CASSLSRMKTQYF. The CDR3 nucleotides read TGTGCCAGCAGCCTTTCGAGGATGAAGACCCAGTACTTC.

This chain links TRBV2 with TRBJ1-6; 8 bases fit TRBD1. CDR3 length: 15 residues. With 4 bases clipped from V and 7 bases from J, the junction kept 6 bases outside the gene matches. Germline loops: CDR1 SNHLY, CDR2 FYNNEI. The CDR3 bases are TGTGCCAGCAGTGCTCCGGGACAGGAGAATTCACCCCTCCACTTT. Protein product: CASSAPGQENSPLHF.

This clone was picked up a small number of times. This CDR3 is CASSQGLGSGNEKLFF. The CDR3 nucleotides are TGTGCCAGCAGCCAAGGTCTCGGGTCGGGTAATGAAAAACTGTTTTTT. The genes are TRBV14 and TRBJ1-4; D uncertain. The V and J ends lost 1 base and 4 bases respectively, with 13 bases between them. The germline gives CDR1 SGHDN, CDR2 FVKESK. The CDR3 length is 16 residues.

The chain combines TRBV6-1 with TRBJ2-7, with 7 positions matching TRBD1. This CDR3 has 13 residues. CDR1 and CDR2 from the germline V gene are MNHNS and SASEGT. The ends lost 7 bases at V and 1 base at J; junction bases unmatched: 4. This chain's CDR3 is CASTTGQSYEQYF. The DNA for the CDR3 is TGTGCCAGCACCACGGGACAGTCCTACGAGCAGTACTTC.

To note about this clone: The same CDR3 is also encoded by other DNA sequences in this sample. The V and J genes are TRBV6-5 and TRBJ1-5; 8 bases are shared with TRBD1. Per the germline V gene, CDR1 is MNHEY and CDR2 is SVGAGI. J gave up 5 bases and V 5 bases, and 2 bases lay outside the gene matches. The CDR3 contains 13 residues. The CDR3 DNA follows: TGTGCCAGCAGTACACAGGGGGATCAGCCCCAGCATTTT. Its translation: CASSTQGDQPQHF.